Described below is a single T cell receptor (beta chain) sequence and its context. Trimming took 7 bases from V and 0 from J; bases not matched to a gene: 3. Germline-derived CDR1 and CDR2 are SNHLY and FYNNEI. The CDR3 contains 14 residues. Assay used: immunoSEQ multiplex PCR; TCRdb lists only in-frame clones, some missing. Found here are about 23,000 clones, around 87% of them singletons; the top ten hold around 9.5%. The sample is drawn from a study of preoperative IRX-2 immunotherapy in early breast cancer. Regarding treatment: preoperative locoregional IRX-2 cytokine immunotherapy. Patients received preoperative, locoregional IRX-2 cytokine immunotherapy in a phase Ib study.

Sequenced here: tumor tissue, sampled after IRX-2 immunotherapy. This receptor was obtained from a human donor with breast cancer. The rearrangement links TRBV2 to TRBJ1-3; 7 positions agree with TRBD1. CDR3 protein: CASMEGASGNTIYF. As DNA, the CDR3 is TGTGCCAGCATGGAGGGGGCCTCTGGAAACACCATATATTTT.